This T cell receptor beta chain is from a study of blood T cells in healthy people across ages (dated by TCRdb to 2015 to 2017). About the investigation overall: In model experiments, roughly one uniquely barcoded TCR beta cDNA molecule per two T cells was captured by template switching. Age-related changes in TCR beta repertoire diversity were measured in the study by deep sequencing normalized with unique cDNA molecular identifiers. The donors were split into four age groups: young (average roughly 15 years), middle-aged (nearly 40), aged (approximately 60) and long-lived (approximately 80). To avoid experimental bias, donors of different ages were distributed randomly across sequencing lanes. Using the same blood draw, the study looked at two additional independent replicas of 1 million unique cDNA reads for two donors, one aged 18 to 30 and the other aged 80 or older.

The library was prepared using 5' RACE. Data came from an Illumina HiSeq 2500. A second PCR of about 7 to 12 cycles was performed with a sample-barcoded 5' primer and a J-beta primer mix. Each TCR beta cDNA molecule received a unique molecular identifier from a template-switch 5' adaptor carrying 12 random nucleotides. At least 3 million CDR3-containing paired-end reads were obtained from each sample. First-strand cDNA was synthesized from all RNA with the Mint cDNA synthesis kit, primed by a TRBC-specific oligonucleotide. All cDNA was treated with uracil-DNA glycosylase and then went through a first 18-cycle PCR with the universal primers M1SS and BC2_uni_R. The published analysis was carried out like this. For normalization, 1 million high-quality reads, each with a distinct molecular identifier, were randomly selected from each sample. Instead of being binned into consensus sequences, reads that shared molecular identifiers were thrown out. MiTCR, with a Q25 quality threshold and the strictest error-elimination algorithm, was used for CDR3 identification, clonotype clustering and error correction. A nonparametric unseen species model with Euler transformation was used to estimate a lower bound on total TCR beta diversity. TCRdb reprocessed the public reads (quality trimming at Q25 with fastp, clone calling with MiXCR) and kept in-frame beta chains. Rows are unified per CDR3 protein, each entry keeping the most common DNA and genes. The V and J calls were not made by the authors but by TCRdb's processing. The sample contains approximately 1.5 million distinct CDR3 sequences, roughly two fifths of them found a single time. Of the sample, 4% falls within the top ten clones.

Based on the germline V gene, the CDR1 and CDR2 sequences are SGHTA and FQGNSA. Trimming at the junction amounts to 4 bases on V and 4 bases on J, and the germline ends lie 14 bases apart. Including cysteine and phenylalanine, the CDR3 has 16 amino acids. Only the CDR3 part of the read is kept: 48 bases, read in frame from the first base. Points the paper makes about the study in general: As age increased, observed TCR beta diversity per million T cells dropped in a roughly linear way, and a significant reduction was already evident by age 40. Observed TCR beta diversity correlated strongly with the percentage of naive T cells measured by flow cytometry. Because profiling used bulk unsorted PBMCs, naive and antigen-experienced compartments could not be compared conclusively. Because the CMV infection status of the donors was unknown, age-related changes in expanded clonotypes may potentially have been confounded. Estimates of total diversity based on one million sequenced T cells were regarded as lower bounds and as underestimates. The long-lived group showed more naive CD4+ T cells, fewer expanded clones and increased TCR diversity than the aged group, suggesting age selection.

The donors were around 39 Caucasian individuals from Russia, aged roughly 6 to 100 years, who were systemically healthy. Each donor gave ten milliliters of peripheral blood, collected into EDTA-treated Vacutainer tubes. Ficoll-Paque density-gradient centrifugation was used to isolate PBMCs, with at least 6.5 million per sample. Total RNA, at least 5 micrograms per sample, was extracted from PBMCs with Trizol reagent. For every donor, flow cytometry on a PBMC aliquot measured the percentage of naive CD45RAhigh/CD27high T cells. Of note for this clonotype: What this receptor recognizes is not known. No base quality values were provided; no much bigger clone lies one nucleotide off.

The chain links TRBV7-2 with TRBJ2-6; TRBD1 might be the D gene, on 6 matching bases. Sequencing input: blood. The TCR comes from a woman between 18 and 29 years old in good health. The CDR3 protein is CASSYHRVLGANVLTF. The DNA sequence is TGTGCCAGCAGCTACCACAGGGTATTGGGGGCCAACGTCCTGACTTTC.